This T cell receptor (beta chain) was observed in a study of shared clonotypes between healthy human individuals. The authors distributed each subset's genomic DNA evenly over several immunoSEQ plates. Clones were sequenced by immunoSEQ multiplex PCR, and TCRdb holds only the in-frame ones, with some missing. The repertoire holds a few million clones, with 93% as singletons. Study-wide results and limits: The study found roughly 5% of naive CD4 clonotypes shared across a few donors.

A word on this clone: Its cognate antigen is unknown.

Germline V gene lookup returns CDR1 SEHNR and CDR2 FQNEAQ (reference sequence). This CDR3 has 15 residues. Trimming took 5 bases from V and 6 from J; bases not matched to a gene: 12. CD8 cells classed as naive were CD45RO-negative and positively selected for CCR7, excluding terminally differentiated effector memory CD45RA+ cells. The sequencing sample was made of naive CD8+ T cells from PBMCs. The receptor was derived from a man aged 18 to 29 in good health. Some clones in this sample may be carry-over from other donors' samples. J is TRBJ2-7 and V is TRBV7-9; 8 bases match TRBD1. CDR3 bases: TGTGCCAGCAGCCATGGGCTGACAGGGGAGCGCGAGCAGTACTTC. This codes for CASSHGLTGEREQYF.